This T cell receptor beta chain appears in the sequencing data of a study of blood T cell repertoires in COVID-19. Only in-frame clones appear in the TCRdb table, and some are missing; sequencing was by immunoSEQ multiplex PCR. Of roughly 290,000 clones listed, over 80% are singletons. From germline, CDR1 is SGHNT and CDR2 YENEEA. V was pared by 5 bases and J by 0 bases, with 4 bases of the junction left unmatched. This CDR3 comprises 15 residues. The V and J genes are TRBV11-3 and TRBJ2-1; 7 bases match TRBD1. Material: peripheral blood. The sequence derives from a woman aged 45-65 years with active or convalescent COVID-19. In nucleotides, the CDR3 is TGTGCCAGCAGCCAGGGGGTGAGCTCCTACAATGAGCAGTTCTTC. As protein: CASSQGVSSYNEQFF.